These T cell receptor beta chains were read from a single sample in a study of cytomegalovirus exposure and HLA in healthy donors. TCRdb keeps only in-frame clones here, not all; method: immunoSEQ multiplex PCR. The table records 90,000 to 150,000 clones, over 15% of them present only once. Sample: PBMCs. The receptors originated from a woman between 18 and 30 years old in good health and CMV-seronegative. Both conserved end residues are part of each CDR3. Fields, in order: J gene, V gene, D gene, clone size, CDR3 DNA, CDR3 protein. The D gene is left open where the match is weak. Clone size is shown for a subset of rows, as once, few, many or a class of expanded clone.

j_call: TRBJ2-1; v_call: TRBV19; d_call: -; clone_size: few; cdr3_nt: TGTGCCACTTCAGAGACATTCTACAATGAGCAGTTCTTC; cdr3_aa: CATSETFYNEQFF
j_call: TRBJ2-2; v_call: TRBV2; d_call: TRBD1; clone_size: -; cdr3_nt: TGTGCCAGCAGTGAGACAGGGTCGAACACCGGGGAGCTGTTTTTT; cdr3_aa: CASSETGSNTGELFF
j_call: TRBJ2-7; v_call: TRBV19; d_call: -; clone_size: few; cdr3_nt: TGTGCCAGTAGTATGAGGCCAGGGGTCCCGGGCTACGAGCAGTACTTC; cdr3_aa: CASSMRPGVPGYEQYF
j_call: TRBJ2-3; v_call: TRBV6-1; d_call: TRBD2; clone_size: -; cdr3_nt: TGTGCCAGCAGTGAAGGGTGGAATAGCGGGGGGATAGGCACAGATACGCAGTATTTT; cdr3_aa: CASSEGWNSGGIGTDTQYF
j_call: TRBJ2-1; v_call: TRBV28; d_call: TRBD1; clone_size: -; cdr3_nt: TGTGCCAGCAGTTTGCTCCGAACAGGGGCAGTTGTGAATGAGCAGTTCTTC; cdr3_aa: CASSLLRTGAVVNEQFF
j_call: TRBJ1-2; v_call: TRBV7-8; d_call: -; clone_size: -; cdr3_nt: TGTGCCAGCAGCTTAGAACGATCGGGGAGGTTAGGTGGCTACACCTTC; cdr3_aa: CASSLERSGRLGGYTF
j_call: TRBJ2-1; v_call: TRBV4-3; d_call: TRBD1; clone_size: few; cdr3_nt: TGCGCCAGCAGCCAAGCCCCATCGTCCGGGACAGGGATTGAGCAGTTCTTC; cdr3_aa: CASSQAPSSGTGIEQFF
j_call: TRBJ2-7; v_call: TRBV19; d_call: TRBD2; clone_size: -; cdr3_nt: TGTGCCAGTAGTATTATAGCGGGAGAGACTTACGAGCAGTACTTC; cdr3_aa: CASSIIAGETYEQYF
j_call: TRBJ1-6; v_call: TRBV5-1; d_call: -; clone_size: few; cdr3_nt: TGCGCCAGCAGCTTGGGTGGGGGCTCGAATTCACCCCTCCACTTT; cdr3_aa: CASSLGGGSNSPLHF
j_call: TRBJ1-5; v_call: TRBV14; d_call: -; clone_size: few; cdr3_nt: TGTGCCAGCAGCTCTCTCGACAGCCCTAGCAATCAGCCCCAGCATTTT; cdr3_aa: CASSSLDSPSNQPQHF
j_call: TRBJ2-3; v_call: TRBV29-1; d_call: TRBD2; clone_size: few; cdr3_nt: TGCAGCGCTGGACTAGCGGGACTGGGGGTGGATACGCAGTATTTT; cdr3_aa: CSAGLAGLGVDTQYF
j_call: TRBJ2-5; v_call: TRBV7-2; d_call: TRBD2; clone_size: -; cdr3_nt: TGTGCCAGCAGGAAGCGGGGGGAAGGACAAGAGACCCAGTACTTC; cdr3_aa: CASRKRGEGQETQYF
j_call: TRBJ1-1; v_call: TRBV19; d_call: -; clone_size: few; cdr3_nt: TGTGCCAGTGCGGGGGGGAGGGGTGCGGACACTGAAGCTTTCTTT; cdr3_aa: CASAGGRGADTEAFF
j_call: TRBJ2-1; v_call: TRBV29-1; d_call: TRBD2; clone_size: few; cdr3_nt: TGCAGCGTCGCCGGGACTAGAGACAATGAGCAGTTCTTC; cdr3_aa: CSVAGTRDNEQFF
j_call: TRBJ2-5; v_call: TRBV11-2; d_call: TRBD1; clone_size: -; cdr3_nt: TGTGCCAGCAGCTCTCTCGGACAGGGGAGGAGGCAAGAGACCCAGTACTTC; cdr3_aa: CASSSLGQGRRQETQYF
j_call: TRBJ1-1; v_call: TRBV6-5; d_call: -; clone_size: few; cdr3_nt: TGTGCCAGCACCCGAACAGGGCCGCGCACTGAAGCTTTCTTT; cdr3_aa: CASTRTGPRTEAFF
j_call: TRBJ1-3; v_call: TRBV6-6; d_call: -; clone_size: few; cdr3_nt: TGTGCCAGCAGTCCTCAGGGTCCTGGAAACACCATATATTTT; cdr3_aa: CASSPQGPGNTIYF
j_call: TRBJ2-5; v_call: TRBV7-3; d_call: -; clone_size: few; cdr3_nt: TGTGCCAGCAGCTTAGGCCAGCAAGAGACCCAGTACTTC; cdr3_aa: CASSLGQQETQYF
j_call: TRBJ2-5; v_call: TRBV7-9; d_call: TRBD2; clone_size: -; cdr3_nt: TGTGCCAGCACCAAAAGGGAGGGAGGAGAGACCCAGTACTTC; cdr3_aa: CASTKREGGETQYF
j_call: TRBJ1-1; v_call: TRBV7-3; d_call: TRBD1; clone_size: -; cdr3_nt: TGTGCCAGCAGCTTAGTCCCTCGACAGGGGGCCACTGAAGCTTTCTTT; cdr3_aa: CASSLVPRQGATEAFF
j_call: TRBJ1-2; v_call: TRBV2; d_call: -; clone_size: few; cdr3_nt: TGTGCCAGCAGTCCCCTTCCGGGTGGCTACACCTTC; cdr3_aa: CASSPLPGGYTF
j_call: TRBJ2-5; v_call: TRBV5-1; d_call: -; clone_size: -; cdr3_nt: TGCGCCAGCAGCTCCCGGACTCAGGAGAAGACCCAGTACTTC; cdr3_aa: CASSSRTQEKTQYF
j_call: TRBJ2-3; v_call: TRBV29-1; d_call: -; clone_size: -; cdr3_nt: TGCAGCGTTGACAGTCCGAACACAGATACGCAGTATTTT; cdr3_aa: CSVDSPNTDTQYF
j_call: TRBJ2-7; v_call: TRBV4-2; d_call: TRBD2; clone_size: -; cdr3_nt: TGTGCCAGCAGCCAAGAAGGGGCTAGCGGGAGATCCTACGAGCAGTACTTC; cdr3_aa: CASSQEGASGRSYEQYF
j_call: TRBJ2-1; v_call: TRBV28; d_call: -; clone_size: few; cdr3_nt: TGTGCCAGCAGCAACAGGGTTCGGTTCCGATACAATGAGCAGTTCTTC; cdr3_aa: CASSNRVRFRYNEQFF
j_call: TRBJ2-3; v_call: TRBV5-4; d_call: TRBD2; clone_size: -; cdr3_nt: TGTGCCAGCAGCGTACAACTAGCGGGGGCCACAGATACGCAGTATTTT; cdr3_aa: CASSVQLAGATDTQYF